This T cell receptor (beta chain) was identified during a study of T cell repertoires in cytomegalovirus infection. In the study overall: An indication of both CMV infection and matching HLA type came from public TCR beta signatures. Study-level findings and limits: HLA-C-restricted, CMV-specific TCR beta clonotypes were dominant ex vivo. Cumulative frequency of public TCR beta families picked out carriers of CMV plus the relevant HLA.

Trimming took off 3 bases at V and 0 bases at J, with 17 bases between the two ends. Germline V CDR1 and CDR2: GTSNPN, SVGIG (reference sequence). This CDR3 has 16 residues. In TCRdb, the reads were re-called with MiXCR into one record per CDR3 protein. The sample lists 680,000 or so distinct CDR3 sequences, approximately 34% seen once, with under 3.5% in the top ten. In the case of this clonotype: Its antigen is undetermined.

Sequences were obtained from PBMCs. The TCR comes from a human donor in good health (CMV status not recorded). Some clones in this sample may be carry-over from other donors' samples. The rearrangement uses TRBV30 and TRBJ1-2, with D unresolved. In DNA form, the CDR3 reads TGTGCCTGGAGCCGTGGGTTCTCGGCGGCTAACTATGGCTACACCTTC. It translates to CAWSRGFSAANYGYTF.